This T cell receptor (beta chain) was recorded in a study of response to subunit inactivated influenza vaccine. CDR3 size: 15 residues. Germline V gene lookup returns CDR1 KGHSH and CDR2 LQKENI. V shed 3 bases and J 7 bases; nucleotides not matched to a gene: 9. This clonotype was found a few times. Using its own MiXCR run on the RT-PCR reads, TCRdb lists one record per CDR3 protein. The table includes just under 550,000 distinct CDR3 sequences, under 30% detected once. The same sample was also used in a study of T cells expressing NK-cell markers. Turning to that study: UMI-tagged 5'RACE template switching yielded the TCR beta cDNA. Obtained from sorted CD3+CD56+NKG2C+, CD3+CD56+NKG2C- and CD3+CD56-NKG2C+ T cells were the TCR beta repertoires.

This specimen consisted of CD4+ T cells sorted from PBMCs, obtained about 11 days after vaccination. This clonotype was obtained from a man aged 50 or older who received an inactivated influenza vaccine. This chain links TRBV18 with TRBJ2-1, with 7 positions matching TRBD1. The DNA of the CDR3 is TGTGCCAGCTCACCGCTAGACAGGGCGGGTAATGAGCAGTTCTTC. It translates to CASSPLDRAGNEQFF.